These 4 T cell receptor beta chains were all obtained from the same sample, sequenced in a study of post-analysis software for immune sequencing data. The study's findings and limits: Five TRBV segments appeared more often in patients than in controls, and TRBV5-6, TRBV5-1 and TRBV20-1 were among these.

Tagging with unique molecular identifiers was a feature of the TCR beta cDNA libraries. From the PCR reads, TCRdb called clonotypes with MiXCR, one entry per CDR3 protein. The data hold 600,000 to 750,000 distinct CDR3 sequences, with around 60% observed a single time. For these TCRs, the target antigens are not known. The sequencing input was blood. The receptors originated from a girl under 10 years old with multiple sclerosis.

CDR3 loop: CASGASGWNEQFF. The CDR3 DNA reads TGTGCCAGCGGGGCTAGCGGGTGGAATGAGCAGTTCTTC. The chain recombines TRBV2 with TRBJ2-1; TRBD2 aligns across 8 bases. CDR3 length equals 13 residues. Trimming removed 8 bases from V and 7 bases from J; junction bases left unmatched: 7. The V gene's germline CDR1 is SNHLY and CDR2 FYNNEI.

This clonotype was observed a single time. The chain recombines TRBV4-1 with TRBJ2-1; D remains ambiguous. The V gene's germline CDR1 is MGHRA and CDR2 YSYEKL. The CDR3 has 13 residues. The V and J ends lost 3 bases and 8 bases respectively, with 11 bases between them. DNA for the CDR3: TGCGCCAGCAGCCACCCCACTTGGGATGAGCAGTTCTTC. Protein: CASSHPTWDEQFF.

V and J are TRBV7-2 and TRBJ2-1; D gene uncertain. The CDR3 has 13 residues. Between the trimmed V and J ends, which lost 4 bases and 8 bases, there was a span of 12 bases. In germline, CDR1 is SGHTA, CDR2 FQGNSA. CDR3 coding DNA: TGTGCCAGCAGCTCGCGTTTTGTGGATGAGCAGTTCTTC. It codes for CASSSRFVDEQFF.

V usage is TRBV5-1 and J usage is TRBJ2-3; 9 positions agree with TRBD2. This CDR3 is built from 16 residues. The germline CDR1 and CDR2 sequences are SGHRS and YFSETQ. V lost 0 bases and J lost 4; bases outside the gene matches: 6. The CDR3 sequence: CASSLGSGSAPDTQYF. The CDR3 nucleotides are TGCGCCAGCAGCTTGGGTAGCGGGAGCGCCCCAGATACGCAGTATTTT.